One and the same sample provided the 23 T cell receptor beta chains below, sequenced in a study of blood T cell repertoires in COVID-19. Sequenced by immunoSEQ multiplex PCR; TCRdb stores in-frame clones only, minus some. This sample has approximately 330,000 clones; around nine tenths occur once, and the top ten carry about 3.9%. Sequences were obtained from peripheral blood. The receptor source for this set is a woman aged 45-65 years with active or convalescent COVID-19.

The chain carries TRBV7-2 and TRBJ2-2; 10 bases are a match to TRBD2. In germline, CDR1 is SGHTA, CDR2 FQGNSA. V gave up 9 bases and J gave up 9 bases; unmatched junction bases: 10. The CDR3 extends over 14 amino acids. The CDR3 nucleotides read TGTGCCAGTGAGCGGGGGGGCGTCGCCCGGGAGCTGTTTTTT. It codes for CASERGGVARELFF.

The CDR3 nucleotides are TGTGCCATCACCAGTTCCCTCCACGAGCAGTACTTC. Its protein is CAITSSLHEQYF. V gene TRBV10-3 combines with J gene TRBJ2-7, with D hard to call. CDR1 is ENHRY and CDR2 is SYGVKD in the germline V gene. The CDR3 extends over 12 amino acids. Trimming removed 7 bases at V and 5 bases at J, with 12 bases between.

This rearrangement joins TRBV11-1 to TRBJ1-5; 8 nucleotides match TRBD1. Germline V gives CDR1 SGHAT, CDR2 FQDESV (reference sequence). Trimming removed 3 bases from V and 6 bases from J; junction bases left unmatched: 7. The CDR3 is 15 residues long. CDR3 amino acids: CASSLGPGGGQPQHF. For the CDR3, the DNA is TGTGCCAGCAGCTTGGGCCCAGGGGGCGGTCAGCCCCAGCATTTT.

This chain links TRBV10-3 with TRBJ1-3; 9 nucleotides line up with TRBD1. Germline values: CDR1 ENHRY, CDR2 SYGVKD. With V trimmed by 10 bases and J by 2 bases, 12 bases remained unmatched. This CDR3 region has 16 residues. In nucleotides, the CDR3 is TGTGCCAACTCACCCAGAACAGGGGGCGCTGGAAACACCATATATTTT. Amino acid sequence: CANSPRTGGAGNTIYF.

This rearrangement joins TRBV28 to TRBJ2-7; 16 bases map to TRBD2. J was trimmed by 0 bases and V by 6 bases; bases with no gene match: 14. CDR1 and CDR2 (germline): MDHEN, SYDVKM. The CDR3 spans 20 residues. CDR3 residues: CASRAGTSGGAGFTSYEQYF. The CDR3 DNA is TGTGCCAGCAGAGCCGGGACTAGCGGGGGGGCAGGGTTCACCTCCTACGAGCAGTACTTC. The full variable domain, in which reference TRBV28 and TRBJ2-7 provide the parts outside the CDR3, is DVKVTQSSRYLVKRTGEKVFLECVQDMDHENMFWYRQDPGLGLRLIYFSYDVKMKEKGDIPEGYSVSREKKERFSLILESASTNQTSMYLCASRAGTSGGAGFTSYEQYFGPGTRLTVT.

The chain carries TRBV30 and TRBJ1-2, with D unresolved. The CDR3 loop spans 15 amino acids. Germline CDR1 GTSNPN, CDR2 SVGIG (reference sequence). Trimming stripped 0 bases from V and 8 bases from J, with 19 bases between. The CDR3, as DNA: TGTGCCTGGAGTGTAGTGTACACCTTGGCTAGCGGCTACACCTTC. Encoded protein: CAWSVVYTLASGYTF.

Only a few counts were recorded for this clone. This sample includes further DNA sequences coding for the same CDR3. The chain has TRBV27 and TRBJ1-3, with unresolved D. The germline V and J ends were trimmed by 6 bases and 3 bases, with 9 bases remaining between them. CDR1 and CDR2 (germline): MNHEY, SMNVEV (reference sequence). The CDR3 covers 13 residues. CDR3 sequence: CASSPTGGNTIYF. DNA of the CDR3: TGTGCCAGCAGCCCCACTGGTGGAAACACCATATATTTT.

The V call is TRBV5-4, the J call TRBJ1-1, with D maybe TRBD1 (5 bases). V lost 0 bases and J 4 bases, leaving 13 bases between the germline ends. The CDR3 is 15 amino acids. Germline CDR1 SGHNT, CDR2 YYREEE (reference sequence). In DNA form, the CDR3 reads TGTGCCAGCAGCTTGGATGGATTGGGGCTCACTGAAGCTTTCTTT. Amino acid sequence: CASSLDGLGLTEAFF.

This clone was seen once. V gene TRBV9 combines with J gene TRBJ2-1; 8 nucleotides agree with TRBD1. The V gene end was trimmed by 4 bases and the J gene end by 2 bases; junction bases not matched to a gene: 5. This CDR3 spans 15 amino acids. From germline, CDR1 is SGDLS and CDR2 YYNGEE. CDR3 sequence reads: CASSMTGEPYNEQFF. The CDR3 bases are TGTGCCAGCAGCATGACAGGGGAACCCTACAATGAGCAGTTCTTC.

This chain uses TRBV28 with TRBJ2-1; 12 bases match TRBD2. The germline gives CDR1 MDHEN, CDR2 SYDVKM. Trimming at V came to 6 bases and at J to 7 bases, leaving 13 bases not matched to a gene. The CDR3 totals 17 residues. In nucleotides, the CDR3 is TGTGCCAGCAGCCAAAGCCCGACTAGCGGGAGTCGAAATGAGCAGTTCTTC. Its translation: CASSQSPTSGSRNEQFF. The full variable domain, rest sourced from reference TRBV28 and TRBJ2-1, is DVKVTQSSRYLVKRTGEKVFLECVQDMDHENMFWYRQDPGLGLRLIYFSYDVKMKEKGDIPEGYSVSREKKERFSLILESASTNQTSMYLCASSQSPTSGSRNEQFFGPGTRLTVL.

This chain connects TRBV30 to TRBJ1-1; D call uncertain. CDR1 and CDR2 from the germline V gene are GTSNPN and SVGIG (reference sequence). The CDR3 runs to 15 residues. Trimming shortened V by 5 bases and J by 0 bases, and 16 bases separated the two germline ends. DNA of the CDR3: TGTGCCTGGGCACCTCTGGGTCAGGTGAACACTGAAGCTTTCTTT. The encoded protein is CAWAPLGQVNTEAFF.

The rearrangement links TRBV19 to TRBJ1-2, with D perhaps matching TRBD1 (6 bases). CDR3 size: 14 residues. The germline V gene has CDR1 LNHDA and CDR2 SQIVND (reference sequence). The V end was cut by 3 bases, the J end by 3 bases, with 11 bases between. This CDR3 reads CASSMAHRDYGYTF. CDR3 nucleotides: TGTGCCAGTAGTATGGCGCACAGGGACTATGGCTACACCTTC.

The J gene is TRBJ1-2, the V gene TRBV2; 9 bases are a match to TRBD1. Germline CDR1 and CDR2: SNHLY and FYNNEI. This CDR3 comprises 15 residues. V lost 8 bases, J lost 4 bases, and 11 bases stayed unmatched. The CDR3 here is CASFPGQGFFYGYTF. The CDR3 DNA is TGTGCCAGCTTCCCGGGACAGGGCTTTTTCTATGGCTACACCTTC.

The chain has TRBV4-3 and TRBJ2-2; D is perhaps TRBD2 (5 bases). Germline assignment: CDR1 LGHNA and CDR2 YSLEER. The length of the CDR3 is 16 residues. Trimming took off 2 bases at V and 0 bases at J, with 10 bases between the two ends. The CDR3, as DNA: TGCGCCAGCAGCCAATGGTGGACTGCGAACACCGGGGAGCTGTTTTTT. Protein product: CASSQWWTANTGELFF.

V and J are TRBV29-1 and TRBJ2-7, with TRBD1 matching over 8 bases. The CDR3 length is 14 residues. Per germline, CDR1 SQVTM and CDR2 ANQGSEA. V lost 6 bases and J lost 4; bases outside the gene matches: 11. The CDR3 DNA is TGCAGCGTGACCGGGGGACAGGAGAGATACGAGCAGTACTTC. This sequence encodes CSVTGGQERYEQYF.

The V call is TRBV2, the J call TRBJ2-7; the match to TRBD2 covers 9 bases. The CDR3 is 19 amino acids. Germline V lookup: CDR1 SNHLY, CDR2 FYNNEI. V shed 5 bases and J 2 bases; nucleotides not matched to a gene: 19. The CDR3 is CASSPLGVAGAYRAYEQYF. CDR3 coding DNA: TGTGCCAGCAGTCCGCTAGGTGTAGCGGGAGCGTATCGGGCCTACGAGCAGTACTTC.

The chain employs TRBV5-6 and TRBJ2-7; D remains ambiguous. The CDR3 is 12 amino acids. Looked up from germline, CDR1 is SGHDT and CDR2 is YYEEEE. V dropped 1 base and J dropped 5 bases, with 7 bases sitting between them. The CDR3 nucleotides read TGTGCCAGCAGCTTGAATCCCGACGAGCAGTACTTC. Translating it yields CASSLNPDEQYF. Variable domain in full (rest from reference TRBV5-6 and TRBJ2-7): DAGVTQSPTHLIKTRGQQVTLRCSPKSGHDTVSWYQQALGQGPQFIFQYYEEEERQRGNFPDRFSGHQFPNYSSELNVNALLLGDSALYLCASSLNPDEQYFGPGTRLTVT.

The V call is TRBV27, the J call TRBJ1-2; 8 nucleotides line up with TRBD1. V lost 1 base to trimming and J lost 2 bases; unmatched junction nucleotides: 6. This CDR3 is built from 16 residues. Germline assignment: CDR1 MNHEY and CDR2 SMNVEV (reference sequence). The CDR3 bases are TGTGCCAGCAGTTTATTAGCAGGGGGCGTCAACTATGGCTACACCTTC. Protein product: CASSLLAGGVNYGYTF.

The genes are TRBV7-6 and TRBJ2-5, with D maybe TRBD2 (6 bases). CDR3 length: 14 residues. The V and J ends lost 5 bases and 5 bases respectively, with 15 bases between them. Per germline, CDR1 SGHVS and CDR2 FNYEAQ. The CDR3 protein is CASSVGGGGETQYF. CDR3 bases: TGTGCCAGCAGCGTAGGTGGGGGAGGTGAGACCCAGTACTTC.

V is TRBV5-4 and J is TRBJ2-1, with D possibly TRBD1 on 5 matching bases. The CDR3 contains 14 residues. Germline V lookup: CDR1 SGHNT, CDR2 YYREEE (reference sequence). The V end was cut by 4 bases, the J end by 9 bases, with 17 bases between. As DNA, the CDR3 is TGTGCCAGCAGCCCTAAAAGTCAGGGTCCTGAGCAGTTCTTC. Its protein product is CASSPKSQGPEQFF.

The rearrangement joins TRBV19 to TRBJ2-7, with D perhaps matching TRBD1 (6 bases). The ends were cut back, 7 bases at V and 6 bases at J, with 16 bases in the middle. This CDR3 is 13 amino acids long. Germline CDR1 and CDR2: LNHDA and SQIVND (reference sequence). CDR3 in amino acids: CASNAQGVAEQYF. DNA of the CDR3: TGTGCCAGTAACGCACAGGGAGTGGCCGAGCAGTACTTC. The full variable domain, completed using reference TRBV19 and TRBJ2-7, is DGGITQSPKYLFRKEGQNVTLSCEQNLNHDAMYWYRQDPGQGLRLIYYSQIVNDFQKGDIAEGYSVSREKKESFPLTVTSAQKNPTAFYLCASNAQGVAEQYFGPGTRLTVT.

The chain links TRBV4-1 to TRBJ1-5, with D possibly matching TRBD1 (6 bases). V was clipped by 1 base and J by 3 bases, with 13 bases between them. This CDR3 spans 16 amino acids. Germline-derived CDR1 and CDR2 are MGHRA and YSYEKL. The CDR3 loop reads CASSQGELGANQPQHF. In DNA, the CDR3 is TGCGCCAGCAGCCAAGGCGAGTTGGGGGCCAATCAGCCCCAGCATTTT.

The chain recombines TRBV6-5 with TRBJ1-1; 8 bases line up with TRBD1. After removal of 6 bases from V and 3 bases from J, the junction contained 3 bases not matched to a gene. Germline assignment: CDR1 MNHEY and CDR2 SVGAGI. This CDR3 spans 13 amino acids. The DNA of the CDR3 is TGTGCCAGCAGAGGGACAGGTTACACTGAAGCTTTCTTT. Its protein product is CASRGTGYTEAFF.